This T cell receptor (beta chain) was observed in a study of blood T cell repertoires in COVID-19. About the study: Material from acute and convalescent COVID-19 was sourced from the United States, Italy and Spain. The cDNA or gDNA used as material had been derived from T cells, B-cell-depleted T cells, or PBMCs.

As handled by the study authors: Cell counts per sample came from amplifying reference gene primers. Generated by immunoSEQ multiplex PCR, the TCRdb table keeps only in-frame clones and is missing some. V and J calls and clone size follow that table, whereas D and trimming were derived from the DNA. The sample has approximately 150,000 clones, 85% seen once; the top ten hold 1% to 1.2%. Germline-derived CDR1 and CDR2 are ENHRY and SYGVKD. V lost 3 bases to trimming and J lost 4 bases; unmatched junction nucleotides: 1. The CDR3 totals 13 residues. The sequencing input was peripheral blood. The chain employs TRBV10-3 and TRBJ2-5, with 8 nucleotides matching TRBD1. The source of this sequence is a man aged 40-50 years with acute or convalescent COVID-19. The CDR3 sequence is CAISDTGGETQYF. The CDR3 DNA reads as TGTGCCATCAGTGATACAGGGGGAGAGACCCAGTACTTC.